The 18 T cell receptor beta chains given below trace back to one sample, sequenced in a study of patients and donors after allogeneic stem cell transplantation. TCRdb re-called the RT-PCR reads with MiXCR, one entry per CDR3 protein. Of 920,000 or so distinct CDR3 sequences in the sample, about a sixth were seen once. Sequences were obtained from blood, either unsorted or a sorted T cell fraction (not recorded which). The receptors were gathered from a human donor who was either an allogeneic HSCT recipient or a stem cell or donor lymphocyte infusion donor (not recorded which). It is not recorded whose cells these are; they may come from a transplant donor.

In its sample, this clonotype was seen many times. The genes are TRBV12-3 or TRBV12-4 and TRBJ1-5; 9 bases fit TRBD1. CDR3 size: 15 residues. V shed 6 bases and J 4 bases; nucleotides not matched to a gene: 7. The CDR3 nucleotides read TGTGCCAGCAGCTCAGACAGGGGGTTGAATCAGCCCCAGCATTTT. Translating gives CASSSDRGLNQPQHF.

This clonotype occurred a few times. This rearrangement joins TRBV29-1 to TRBJ1-1; TRBD1 agrees at 9 bases. V shed 5 bases, J shed 7 bases, and the junction held 8 bases outside the gene matches. The CDR3 has 13 amino acids. CDR1 SQVTM and CDR2 ANQGSEA come from the germline V gene. The CDR3 sequence: CSVRPGQGVEAFF. CDR3 in DNA: TGCAGCGTTCGGCCGGGACAGGGTGTTGAAGCTTTCTTT.

The rearrangement joins TRBV29-1 to TRBJ1-3; D gene ambiguous. Trimming took 6 bases from V and 2 from J, leaving 11 bases between them. Germline assignment: CDR1 SQVTM and CDR2 ANQGSEA. The CDR3 is 13 amino acids. CDR3 sequence: CSVGLETGNTIYF. The CDR3 DNA is TGCAGCGTAGGGCTCGAAACTGGAAACACCATATATTTT. The complete variable domain, with remaining parts taken from reference TRBV29-1 and TRBJ1-3, reads SAVISQKPSRDICQRGTSLTIQCQVDSQVTMMFWYRQQPGQSLTLIATANQGSEATYESGFVIDKFPISRPNLTFSTLTVSNMSPEDSSIYLCSVGLETGNTIYFGEGSWLTVV.

The chain employs TRBV20-1 and TRBJ2-3; 10 nucleotides align to TRBD2. Germline CDR1 reads DFQATT; CDR2 reads SNEGSKA (reference sequence). The CDR3 runs to 14 residues. The J segment lost 4 bases and the V segment lost 3 bases, leaving 4 bases of the junction unmatched. CDR3 nucleotide sequence: TGCAGTGCTAGGGTAGCGGGGGGTTCAGATACGCAGTATTTT. Translation gives CSARVAGGSDTQYF.

The CDR3 DNA is TGTGCCAGCAGTCCCAATCCCGGGACAAAGCAGTTCTTC. As protein: CASSPNPGTKQFF. The chain combines TRBV12-3 or TRBV12-4 with TRBJ2-1; D is possibly TRBD1 (6 bases). The CDR3 extends over 13 amino acids. The ends were cut back, 5 bases at V and 11 bases at J, with 16 bases in the middle.

The gene calls are TRBV12-3 or TRBV12-4 and TRBJ2-7, with 7 bases aligning to TRBD1. V lost 7 bases to trimming and J lost 2 bases; unmatched junction nucleotides: 8. The CDR3 has 14 amino acids. The CDR3 DNA sequence: TGTGCCAGCACTTCCCGGGACAGAGCCTACGAGCAGTACTTC. Amino acids: CASTSRDRAYEQYF.

V usage is TRBV7-9 and J usage is TRBJ2-2; 10 positions agree with TRBD1. The length of the CDR3 is 15 residues. Germline V gene sequence: CDR1 SEHNR, CDR2 FQNEAQ (reference sequence). The ends lost 7 bases at V and 7 bases at J; junction bases unmatched: 9. CDR3 region: CASNRRQGAIGELFF. The CDR3 DNA follows: TGTGCCAGCAACCGGAGACAGGGGGCGATCGGGGAGCTGTTTTTT.

This clonotype appeared a few times. The chain combines TRBV7-8 with TRBJ2-1; unclear D gene. Per the germline V gene, CDR1 is SGHVS and CDR2 is FQNEAQ. Trimming stripped 5 bases from V and 6 bases from J, with 11 bases between. This CDR3 contains 13 residues. The CDR3 protein is CASSPRLPNEQFF. In nucleotides, the CDR3 is TGTGCCAGCAGCCCCCGTCTGCCCAATGAGCAGTTCTTC.

This clonotype showed up just a few times. V gene TRBV14 combines with J gene TRBJ2-7; a weak D match, TRBD2 (6 bases). V lost 1 base, J lost 5 bases, and 12 bases lay in between. This CDR3 spans 14 amino acids. CDR1 and CDR2 from the germline V gene are SGHDN and FVKESK. The CDR3 coding sequence is TGTGCCAGCAGCCAAGGAGGAGGGGTCCACGAGCAGTACTTC. Translating it yields CASSQGGGVHEQYF.

This clonotype was observed a few times. This chain uses TRBV2 with TRBJ2-1; 9 bases fit TRBD2. The germline CDR1 and CDR2 sequences are SNHLY and FYNNEI. J was trimmed by 3 bases and V by 11 bases; bases with no gene match: 8. The CDR3 length is 14 residues. The CDR3 sequence: CACSGTSSYNEQFF. The CDR3, as DNA: TGTGCCTGCTCCGGGACTAGCAGCTACAATGAGCAGTTCTTC.

A few counts support this clonotype. CDR3: CSAPGQGGEAFF. CDR3 in DNA: TGCAGTGCTCCCGGACAGGGCGGTGAAGCTTTCTTT. J is TRBJ1-1 and V is TRBV20-1; 8 bases fit TRBD1. J gave up 7 bases and V 5 bases, and 6 bases lay outside the gene matches. Germline V gives CDR1 DFQATT, CDR2 SNEGSKA (reference sequence). This CDR3 is built from 12 residues.

The chain uses TRBV12-3 or TRBV12-4 and TRBJ2-1, with 7 bases aligning to TRBD1. The CDR3 is made up of 14 amino acids. Trimming at V came to 6 bases and at J to 8 bases, leaving 10 bases not matched to a gene. The CDR3: CASRHRQGRHEQFF. Here the CDR3 DNA reads TGTGCCAGCAGGCACAGACAGGGTCGGCATGAGCAGTTCTTC.

V gene TRBV5-1 combines with J gene TRBJ2-7, with TRBD2 matching over 8 bases. Germline CDR1 and CDR2: SGHRS and YFSETQ. The CDR3 is made up of 16 amino acids. V shed 0 bases and J 0 bases; nucleotides not matched to a gene: 5. This chain's CDR3 is CASSLGQRGTSYEQYF. CDR3 DNA sequence: TGCGCCAGCAGCTTGGGTCAGCGGGGGACCTCCTACGAGCAGTACTTC.

This clonotype has only a few counts. The genes are TRBV24-1 and TRBJ2-1, with D hard to call. Germline loops: CDR1 KGHDR, CDR2 SFDVKD. The CDR3 consists of 14 residues. V was shortened by 7 bases and J by 7 bases, with 16 bases between the two germline ends. The CDR3 DNA reads as TGTGCCACCAGCCCCGACTGGTCTAGAAATGAGCAGTTCTTC. This sequence encodes CATSPDWSRNEQFF.

A few counts support this clonotype. The rearrangement links TRBV20-1 to TRBJ1-4; a possible D gene is TRBD1 (6 bases). There are 14 residues in the CDR3. CDR1 and CDR2 from the germline V gene are DFQATT and SNEGSKA (reference sequence). V lost 6 bases and J lost 5, with 16 bases in between. CDR3: CSAQTNQGNEKLFF. The CDR3 region has the DNA TGCAGTGCGCAGACCAACCAGGGGAATGAAAAACTGTTTTTT.

Remarks on this clonotype: The limits of the CDR3 on the DNA are not certain, so only TCRdb's listed CDR3 is given. The chain employs TRBV12-3 or TRBV12-4 and TRBJ2-7; the D call in the table, TRBD1, was not verified against the DNA. From its first to its last residue, the CDR3 has 14 amino acids. CDR3 amino acids: CASRFGTGTYEQHF.

This clonotype was recorded a few times. The V call is TRBV25-1, the J call TRBJ1-1; D remains unclear. With 4 bases removed from V and 4 bases from J, the gap between germline ends came to 10 bases. This CDR3 comprises 13 residues. The V gene's germline CDR1 is MGHDK and CDR2 SYGVNS. CDR3 region: CASSGVGLTEAFF. The CDR3 DNA reads TGTGCCAGCAGTGGTGTCGGACTCACTGAAGCTTTCTTT.

CDR3 DNA: TGCAGTGCTAGATCCCCGGGACAGGGGGGCTACGAGCAGTACTTC. Residues: CSARSPGQGGYEQYF. This chain connects TRBV20-1 to TRBJ2-7, with 11 bases lining up with TRBD1. The CDR3 is 15 residues long. The V gene's germline CDR1 is DFQATT and CDR2 SNEGSKA (reference sequence). The J segment lost 3 bases and the V segment lost 2 bases, leaving 6 bases of the junction unmatched.